This TCR beta chain is from a study of blood T cell repertoires in COVID-19. Study-wide context: Whether acute or convalescent, the COVID-19 samples came from the United States, Italy and Spain. Sources were T cells, B-cell-depleted T cells, or PBMCs; the material itself was cDNA or gDNA.

This table comes from immunoSEQ multiplex PCR, and its TCRdb copy is limited to in-frame clones, with some not included. The table has approximately 180,000 clones, about 85% seen once. The V end lost 0 bases, the J end lost 0 bases, and 7 bases lay between the germline ends. Germline V gene lookup returns CDR1 SGHRS and CDR2 YFSETQ. This CDR3 spans 15 amino acids. Sequenced material: peripheral blood. The chain recombines TRBV5-1 with TRBJ2-1; D not resolved. This clonotype originated in a woman at least 80 years old with acute or convalescent COVID-19. The CDR3 is CASSLGHLSYNEQFF. In DNA, the CDR3 is TGCGCCAGCAGCTTGGGACACCTCTCCTACAATGAGCAGTTCTTC.